This TCR beta chain emerged from a study of cytomegalovirus exposure and HLA in healthy donors (dated by TCRdb to about 2017). About the full investigation: An earlier analysis of 587 of the donors reported 250 to 300 Gb of sequence data and 117 million unique TCR beta sequences from roughly 180 million T cells. Approximately 300 gigabases of sequencing data and 91 million or so unique TCR sequences made up an early release that covered nearly 650 HLA-typed donors. On average, around 240,000 unique TCR beta nucleotide sequences were sequenced per donor among 300 to 500 genotyped donors of the cohort, with around 19% of those sequences being non-productive. The study used immunosequencing to profile the T cell repertoires of approximately 630 subjects and linked those repertoires to cytomegalovirus serostatus. Rather than drawing on any new phenotypic data, the later analysis identified candidate immune exposures from TCR beta sequences and the way those sequences occurred across donors. Every discovery cohort repertoire had been produced on one sequencing platform. A later genetic analysis used genome-wide SNP genotypes for about three fifths of the roughly 700 donors, treating that subset as a discovery cohort. Donor age, sex, ethnicity and CMV serostatus were collected together with the repertoire data. HLA typing included class I and class II loci at four-digit resolution. Of the 300 to 450 genotyped donors, about 84% fell in the genetic ancestry cluster associated with self-reported Caucasian donors. To predict cytomegalovirus infection status, the study brought together high-throughput TCR immunosequencing, statistical association of individual TCRs with disease status, and machine learning. The number of typed donors differed by locus: about 629-630 for A, B, C, DRB1 and DQB1; approximately 520 for DQA1; approximately 600 for DPA1; and around 450 for DPB1. An earlier analysis of approximately 580 of the donors used high-throughput TCR beta sequencing to judge whether each TCR beta V gene segment behaved as functional or pseudogenic. The study aimed to test whether signatures of past pathogen exposure could be identified by cataloging public T cell receptors. Besides the first cohort of under 700 subjects, a separate validation cohort made up of 120 different subjects was used. A later analysis re-examined previously published TCR beta repertoires from around 670 donors and added high-resolution HLA genotyping to investigate patterns of TCR occurrence. Because of strong linkage in the cohort, a few DR-DQ haplotypes were treated as single units for association and clustering.

The library came from the immunoSEQ multiplex PCR assay. The multiplex PCR relied on a mix of 60 forward primers for TCR Vbeta segments and 13 reverse primers for TCR Jbeta segments. A multiplex PCR assay on genomic DNA amplified the CDR3 region of rearranged TCR beta genes. On the Illumina HiSeq System, the amplified TCR beta libraries were sequenced as 87-base-pair reads. Per the authors' processing: Across the 670 or so repertoires, a later analysis counted some 81 million unique TCR beta chains, some 11 million of which were shared by at least two donors. A nearest-neighbor algorithm error-corrected the raw reads and collapsed the reads into unique sequences, merging closely related sequences to remove PCR and sequencing errors. CDR3 sequences were aligned to IMGT reference sequences to assign V, D and J gene segments. For a sequence to be retained, a match of at least six nucleotides was required to both a V gene segment and a J gene segment. A rearrangement counted as productive if the CDR3 had no stop codons and remained in frame with V and J, and every other rearrangement counted as non-productive. Following IMGT convention, CDR3 was defined as the stretch from the second conserved V-encoded cysteine up to the conserved J-encoded phenylalanine. In an earlier analysis of just under 600 of the donors, sequences lacking an unambiguous match to a single V gene segment were excluded. In an earlier analysis of approximately 610 of the donors, V segments were called functional above 56.7% productive rearrangements and were called segregating when the between-donor standard deviation exceeded 5%. A statistical classification framework was built to diagnose cytomegalovirus status from the catalog of TCR beta chain sequences. V and J gene assignment, in a later analysis, came from comparing TCR nucleotide sequences with IMGT/GENE-DB human TR gene sequences. In a later analysis, CDR3 sequences and most-parsimonious VDJ recombination scenarios were assigned using the TCRdist pipeline. In a later analysis, every TCR beta chain was defined by the combination of its CDR3 amino acid sequence and its V-gene family, and reads without a unique V-gene family were dropped. A later analysis removed 450 to 600 highly shared, low-generation-probability nucleotide sequences to deal with suspected cross-contamination and a sequencing artifact. In a later analysis, a clonal expansion index for each public chain was calculated from normalized within-repertoire ranks of inferred template counts. In a later analysis, generation probabilities were computed using a VDJ recombination model fitted to out-of-frame rearrangements, and the results were checked against IGoR. A later analysis scored TCR-TCR, TCR-HLA and TCR-CMV co-occurrence with hypergeometric tests, applying a repertoire-size bias correction to TCR pairs. A later analysis estimated false discovery rates by permuting HLA or CMV assignments 20 times. In a later analysis, co-occurring TCRs were grouped using DBSCAN, and TCRdist sequence similarity was added for clustering within HLA-allele-positive subsets. Repertoires with fewer than 30,000 or more than 120,000 public chains were left out of co-occurrence clustering, as were about 5 repertoires with anomalous nucleotide sharing. Here the immuneACCESS table is served through TCRdb, limited to in-frame sequences with V and J called. Missing clones are a known gap in these copies; in checked studies unresolved V genes cover under half, and the rest lacks a known reason. From that table come the V and J calls and clone size; the DNA was used to work out D and trimming. In this sample the table shows 160,000 or so clones, approximately 86% of which occur a single time. About 6.4% of the sample belongs to the ten largest clones.

On this clone: No cognate antigen has been identified for it. No much larger clonotype is one base removed from it; base qualities were not supplied.

The cohort consisted of 600 or so healthy bone marrow donors. All cohort members were sampled while nominally healthy, although unrecorded immune exposures were likely present. The donor was CMV seropositive and belonged to the group of 250 to 300 seropositive cohort members. A peripheral blood sample was collected from each donor, and TCR beta sequencing was performed on peripheral blood mononuclear cells. The Qiagen DNeasy Blood Extraction Kit was used to extract genomic DNA from the blood cell samples. Findings and caveats that apply to the study as a whole: An earlier analysis of approximately 530 of the donors showed that most TCR beta V segments appeared in productive rearrangements either about 87% or about 30% of the time, which broadly matched IMGT annotations. In this cohort, only TCR beta chains were sequenced, and detectable features were limited by the absence of alpha or paired-chain data. Because counts were too low, some 16 rarely observed V segments, including chromosome 9 orphons, were excluded from the earlier analysis of fewer than 650 of the donors. HLA typing was unavailable for some donors at each locus, so association tests used only the typed subset. Linkage disequilibrium might explain the correlated functional status among segregating V segments, but an unknown experimental factor could not be excluded. A further reported finding was that TCR beta sequences accurately predicted the HLA-A and HLA-B alleles for most subjects in the first cohort. A later genetic analysis reported fewer N-insertions in productive TCRs among donors in an Asian-associated ancestry cluster than the roughly 650-donor mean. A later genetic analysis associated a missense DCLRE1C variant with V-gene and J-gene trimming of TCR beta chains, and an independent cohort replicated the association. A few of the identified cytomegalovirus-associated TCR beta chains were confirmed in vitro to be specific for cytomegalovirus antigens. A later analysis associated 16,951 TCR beta sequences with specific HLA alleles at a false discovery rate of 0.05. Most TCR sequences were seen in very few donors, while some public TCRs were found in many individuals. In a later analysis, most CMV-associated TCR beta chains were found to appear HLA-restricted, with HLA associations seemingly driven largely by CMV exposure. The study gave a list of 150 to 200 TCR beta chains associated with cytomegalovirus. The classifier was reported to diagnose cytomegalovirus status with high specificity and sensitivity in both the original cohort and the validation cohort. In a later analysis, TCR association rates were found to vary across HLA loci, with the most associated TCRs seen for DRB1 alleles and the fewest for HLA-C alleles. Strong co-occurrence of HLA alleles, especially DR and DQ, made assigning TCR associations to individual alleles difficult. In a later analysis, several top co-occurrence clusters were reported to appear linked to parvovirus B19, influenza, CMV and Epstein-Barr virus. The authors suggested that the approach could potentially be generalized to other disease states and immunological phenotypes. A group of highly shared sequence variants was considered likely to be a technical artifact of the sequencing pipeline. Some IMGT-functional V segments, including TRBV6-2 and TRBV6-3, could not be told apart with the 87-base-pair reads, so those segments were excluded. Sequencing depth was assumed to be roughly uniform across donors in the presence/absence analyses, though that assumption may not hold. In a later analysis, HLA-associated TCR beta chains showed more clonal expansion and lower generation probabilities than non-associated chains that were equally common. CMV serostatus was the only immune exposure information available for the cohort.

CDR1 and CDR2 are drawn from the germline V gene (reference sequence): PRHDT, FYEKMQ. The CDR3 runs 13 amino acids, cysteine and phenylalanine included. The sequence is cut down to CDR3 DNA, 39 bases in frame from base 1. Cut back by 2 bases and 2 bases, the V and J ends lie 7 bases apart. Material: PBMCs. The chain is encoded by TRBV13 joined to TRBJ2-7, with the D gene not clear enough to name. This TCR was sampled from a woman aged 45-65 years in good health and CMV-seropositive. The CDR3 region has the sequence CASSLTRTYEQYF. The DNA sequence is given as TGTGCCAGCAGCTTAACAAGAACCTACGAGCAGTACTTC.